This TCR beta chain emerged from a study of lung T cells in sarcoidosis with Löfgren's syndrome. Study overall: In sarcoidosis, CD4+ T cells accumulate in bronchoalveolar lavage fluid. Whole-study findings and limits: TRAV12-1 and TRBV2 were reportedly most expanded in Löfgren's patients. Shared TRAV12-1 and TRBV2 CDR3 motifs across Löfgren's syndrome patients reportedly suggested public CD4+ TCRs.

To note about this clonotype: Its antigen is unidentified.

Germline CDR1 reads LNHDA; CDR2 reads SQIVND (reference sequence). The V gene lost 5 bases and the J gene lost 13 bases, with 23 bases spanning the gap. The CDR3 has 14 amino acids. Using its own MiXCR run on the reads, TCRdb lists one record per CDR3 protein. The table has around 60,000 distinct CDR3 sequences, less than 25% seen once; the top ten hold approximately 2.4%. This chain uses TRBV19 with TRBJ1-2; a possible D gene is TRBD1 (6 bases). The receptor was isolated from a human donor with sarcoidosis (Löfgren's syndrome or another form), or a control subject (not recorded which). Sequenced input: CD4+ T cells from PBMCs. The DNA for the CDR3 is TGTGCCAGTAGTCCCGCACAGGGACCACTTCGGCTCACCTTC. This codes for CASSPAQGPLRLTF.